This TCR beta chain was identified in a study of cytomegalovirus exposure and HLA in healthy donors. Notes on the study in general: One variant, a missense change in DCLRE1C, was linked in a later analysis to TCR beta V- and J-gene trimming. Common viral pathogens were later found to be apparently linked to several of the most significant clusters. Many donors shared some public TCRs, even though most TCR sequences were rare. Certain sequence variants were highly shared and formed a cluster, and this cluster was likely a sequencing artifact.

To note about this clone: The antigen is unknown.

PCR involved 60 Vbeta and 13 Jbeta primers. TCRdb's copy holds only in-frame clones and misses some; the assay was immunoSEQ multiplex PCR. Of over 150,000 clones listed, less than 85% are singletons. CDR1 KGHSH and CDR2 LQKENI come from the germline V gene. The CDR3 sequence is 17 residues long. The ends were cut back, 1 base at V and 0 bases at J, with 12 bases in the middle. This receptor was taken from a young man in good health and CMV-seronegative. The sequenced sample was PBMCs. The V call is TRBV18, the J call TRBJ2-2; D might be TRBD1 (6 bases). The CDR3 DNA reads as TGTGCCAGCTCACCACAGGGACACCCGACGAACACCGGGGAGCTGTTTTTT. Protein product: CASSPQGHPTNTGELFF.